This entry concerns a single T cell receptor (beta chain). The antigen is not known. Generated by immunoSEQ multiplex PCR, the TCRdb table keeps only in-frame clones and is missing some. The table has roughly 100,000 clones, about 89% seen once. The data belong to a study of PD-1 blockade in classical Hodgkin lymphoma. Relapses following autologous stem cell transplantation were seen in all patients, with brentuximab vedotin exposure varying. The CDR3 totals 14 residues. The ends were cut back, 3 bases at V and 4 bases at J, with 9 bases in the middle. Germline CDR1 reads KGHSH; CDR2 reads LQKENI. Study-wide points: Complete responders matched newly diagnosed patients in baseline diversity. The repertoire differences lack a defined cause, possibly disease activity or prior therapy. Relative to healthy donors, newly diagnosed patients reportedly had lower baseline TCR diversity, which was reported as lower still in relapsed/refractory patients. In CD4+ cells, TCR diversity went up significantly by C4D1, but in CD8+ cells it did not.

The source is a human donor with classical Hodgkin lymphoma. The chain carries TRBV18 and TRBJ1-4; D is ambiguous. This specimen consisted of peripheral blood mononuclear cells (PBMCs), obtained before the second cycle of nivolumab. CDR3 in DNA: TGTGCCAGCTCACCGAGGCTGAATAATGAAAAACTGTTTTTT. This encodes CASSPRLNNEKLFF.